These 18 T cell receptor beta chains came from one sample sequenced in a study of CD8+ T cells in alopecia areata. cDNA serving as the sequencing template came from extracted, reverse transcribed RNA. Sequenced by immunoSEQ multiplex PCR; TCRdb stores in-frame clones only, minus some. The repertoire holds 110,000 or so clones, with around 58% as singletons. Treatment in this sample: oral pan-JAK inhibitor, 5-10 mg twice daily. The material was CD8+ T cells sorted from blood, obtained at week 4, from a patient treated with tofacitinib. The receptor set was obtained from a human donor with alopecia areata.

The V gene is TRBV29-1, the J gene TRBJ2-7; TRBD1 is a possible D gene (5 bases). The CDR3 loop spans 13 amino acids. The V gene lost 6 bases and the J gene lost 0 bases, with 12 bases spanning the gap. CDR1 is SQVTM and CDR2 is ANQGSEA in the germline V gene. CDR3 sequence (DNA): TGCAGCGTGCAGGGCCAGAGCTCCTACGAGCAGTACTTC. This sequence encodes CSVQGQSSYEQYF.

The chain links TRBV29-1 to TRBJ1-2; TRBD1 agrees at 8 bases. Germline CDR1 reads SQVTM; CDR2 reads ANQGSEA. This CDR3 is 17 amino acids long. J gave up 3 bases and V 6 bases, and 18 bases lay outside the gene matches. This CDR3 reads CSVASVPGQGEDYGYTF. CDR3 DNA sequence: TGCAGCGTAGCTTCCGTCCCTGGACAGGGAGAAGACTATGGCTACACCTTC.

In nucleotides, the CDR3 is TGTGCCAGCACTATCCTACGGGGGGATGGGGCCAACGTCCTGACTTTC. This codes for CASTILRGDGANVLTF. This chain joins TRBV28 and TRBJ2-6; 7 bases line up with TRBD2. J gave up 3 bases and V 7 bases, and 9 bases lay outside the gene matches. Germline V gene data show CDR1 as MDHEN and CDR2 as SYDVKM. This CDR3 is built from 16 residues.

The chain carries TRBV5-4 and TRBJ2-2; D remains ambiguous. The ends were cut back, 0 bases at V and 3 bases at J, with 3 bases in the middle. This CDR3 is 13 amino acids long. In germline, CDR1 is SGHNT, CDR2 YYREEE (reference sequence). In nucleotides, the CDR3 is TGTGCCAGCAGCTTGGGGGACACCGGGGAGCTGTTTTTT. Residues: CASSLGDTGELFF.

This chain uses TRBV5-6 with TRBJ2-6; 7 positions match TRBD1. The germline V gene encodes CDR1 SGHDT and CDR2 YYEEEE. The CDR3 spans 16 residues. The ends lost 4 bases at V and 0 bases at J; junction bases unmatched: 4. In nucleotides, the CDR3 is TGTGCCAGCAGCGTCGGGACAGACTCTGGGGCCAACGTCCTGACTTTC. It specifies CASSVGTDSGANVLTF.

This chain connects TRBV29-1 to TRBJ2-1; D might be TRBD1 or TRBD2, each matching 5 bases. V lost 5 bases to trimming and J lost 9 bases, with 14 bases between them. Germline-derived CDR1 and CDR2 are SQVTM and ANQGSEA. CDR3 size: 12 residues. In nucleotides, the CDR3 is TGCAGCGTTTTTGGGGGTCGGGGTGAGCAGTTCTTC. Translating it yields CSVFGGRGEQFF.

Remarks on this clone: In the same sample, other DNA sequences code for this CDR3. The chain combines TRBV29-1 with TRBJ2-7; 11 positions match TRBD2. Per germline, CDR1 SQVTM and CDR2 ANQGSEA. V was pared by 1 base and J by 4 bases, with 3 bases of the junction left unmatched. There are 14 residues in the CDR3. The CDR3 spells CSVEASGGPYEQYF. The CDR3 nucleotides read TGCAGCGTTGAAGCTAGCGGGGGGCCTTACGAGCAGTACTTC.

This clone was counted between two and nine times. This chain uses TRBV6-5 with TRBJ2-5; D is perhaps TRBD1 or TRBD2 (6 bases each). The ends were cut back, 0 bases at V and 5 bases at J, with 16 bases in the middle. This CDR3 region has 16 residues. Germline V lookup: CDR1 MNHEY, CDR2 SVGAGI. The CDR3 DNA is TGTGCCAGCAGTTACTCAAGGGCGGGACAAGGGGAGACCCAGTACTTC. Translated: CASSYSRAGQGETQYF.

This clone is a singleton in its sample. The chain has TRBV29-1 and TRBJ1-2, with D perhaps matching TRBD1 (5 bases). CDR1 is SQVTM and CDR2 is ANQGSEA in the germline V gene. The CDR3 consists of 13 residues. Between the trimmed V and J ends, which lost 7 bases and 1 base, there was a span of 13 bases. Here the CDR3 reads CSAADSINYGYTF. In DNA form, the CDR3 reads TGCAGCGCCGCCGACAGCATTAACTATGGCTACACCTTC.

The chain has TRBV29-1 and TRBJ1-1, with a weak D call TRBD1 (6 bases). CDR3 size: 17 residues. The germline V gene encodes CDR1 SQVTM and CDR2 ANQGSEA. The V end was cut by 0 bases, the J end by 3 bases, with 20 bases between. The CDR3 loop is CSVEDLGNLGGDTEAFF. CDR3 coding DNA: TGCAGCGTTGAAGATCTGGGGAATCTAGGGGGGGACACTGAAGCTTTCTTT.

The chain combines TRBV7-9 with TRBJ2-5, with a weak D call TRBD2 (5 bases). CDR1 and CDR2 (germline): SEHNR, FQNEAQ (reference sequence). V was clipped by 4 bases and J by 0 bases, with 9 bases between them. The CDR3 extends over 14 amino acids. CDR3 loop: CASSSLDYQETQYF. The CDR3 coding sequence is TGTGCCAGCAGCTCCCTGGACTACCAAGAGACCCAGTACTTC.

This chain connects TRBV30 to TRBJ2-5; D possibly corresponds to TRBD1 (6 bases). The CDR3 is made up of 14 amino acids. In germline, CDR1 is GTSNPN, CDR2 SVGIG (reference sequence). Deletions cut 4 bases from V and 5 bases from J, with 17 bases between. The CDR3 sequence: CAWTHIQGYETQYF. The CDR3 region has the DNA TGTGCCTGGACTCATATACAGGGTTACGAGACCCAGTACTTC.

This clone showed up just once. V is TRBV11-2 and J is TRBJ1-6; D might be TRBD1 (6 bases). V was clipped by 4 bases and J by 9 bases, with 16 bases between them. Germline CDR1 is SGHAT and CDR2 is FQNNGV. This CDR3 is 15 amino acids long. The CDR3 spells CASSSPGHNLSPLHF. Here the CDR3 DNA reads TGTGCCAGCAGCTCGCCGGGACATAATCTTTCACCCCTCCACTTT.

This clone has a count of ten or more. The chain couples TRBV10-3 to TRBJ2-3, with 11 bases lining up with TRBD1. This CDR3 region has 14 residues. Per germline, CDR1 ENHRY and CDR2 SYGVKD. V lost 10 bases to trimming and J lost 10 bases; unmatched junction nucleotides: 13. This CDR3 reads CASTAGTGGIPQYF. The CDR3 region has the DNA TGTGCCAGCACCGCCGGGACAGGGGGAATCCCGCAGTATTTT.

This rearrangement joins TRBV14 to TRBJ2-7, with D tentatively TRBD2 (6 bases). Trimming pared 4 bases from V and 4 bases from J, leaving 26 bases between. The CDR3 is 18 amino acids. CDR1 and CDR2 from the germline V gene are SGHDN and FVKESK. The CDR3 loop is CASSLGSGTAAIQYEQYF. The DNA for the CDR3 is TGTGCCAGCAGCCTTGGCTCCGGGACTGCGGCAATCCAATACGAGCAGTACTTC.

The chain combines TRBV7-9 with TRBJ2-7; TRBD1 agrees at 9 bases. Looked up from germline, CDR1 is SEHNR and CDR2 is FQNEAQ (reference sequence). Trimming cost V 5 bases and J 2 bases; bases outside gene matches: 7. This CDR3 is 15 amino acids long. The CDR3 coding sequence is TGTGCCAGCAGCAATAACAGGGGGCGCCCCTACGAGCAGTACTTC. The encoded protein is CASSNNRGRPYEQYF.

V is TRBV7-9 and J is TRBJ2-5, with D hard to call. Per germline, CDR1 SEHNR and CDR2 FQNEAQ (reference sequence). Trimming removed 1 base from V and 5 bases from J, with 8 bases in between. This CDR3 has 13 residues. The DNA for the CDR3 is TGTGCCAGCAGCTTAGTCTTTGAGGAGACCCAGTACTTC. Protein product: CASSLVFEETQYF.

V usage is TRBV27 and J usage is TRBJ1-5, with 7 bases lining up with TRBD1. V was clipped by 3 bases and J by 5 bases; unmatched bases: 10. Looked up from germline, CDR1 is MNHEY and CDR2 is SMNVEV (reference sequence). The CDR3 loop spans 16 amino acids. Here the CDR3 DNA reads TGTGCCAGCAGTTTGACGTCAGGGGGTTTAGATCAGCCCCAGCATTTT. Its translation is CASSLTSGGLDQPQHF.